The T cell receptor (beta chain) described here comes from a study of blood T cells in healthy people across ages. Primed by a sample-barcoded 5' primer and a J-beta primer mix, a second PCR proceeded for 7 to 11 cycles. CDR3-containing paired-end reads numbered at least 2.5 million in each sample. Each CDR3 protein is one row after TCRdb ran MiXCR on the 5' RACE reads. The table records more than 1 million distinct CDR3 sequences, 40% to 50% of them present only once. Findings of the study overall: More naive CD4+ cells and higher diversity were found in long-lived than in aged donors.

Concerning this clonotype itself: Its antigen is as yet unknown.

The sequenced material came from blood. The sequence was collected from a woman aged 60-70 years in good health.

The CDR3: CASSYEDRVHNEQFF. The DNA for the CDR3 is TGCGCCAGCAGCTACGAGGACAGGGTCCACAATGAGCAGTTCTTC. V usage is TRBV5-1 and J usage is TRBJ2-1, with TRBD1 matching over 8 bases. Losses at the gene ends were 3 bases for V and 5 bases for J; bases not matched to a gene: 7. Germline CDR1 and CDR2: SGHRS and YFSETQ. CDR3 size: 15 residues.